This record concerns one T cell receptor beta chain sequence. Its antigen remains unknown. Each subset's genomic DNA was split evenly across several immunoSEQ plates. Source study methods: Sequence data from immunoSEQ were junction-only and lacked quality scores; consequently, filtering differed. Assay used: immunoSEQ multiplex PCR; TCRdb lists only in-frame clones, some missing. For V, J and clone size, that table is used; D and trimming come from the DNA. Among 1.6 million or so clones listed, 96% were seen once. The data derive from a study of shared clonotypes between healthy human individuals. Study as a whole: A couple of women and three men aged 18 to 49 served as donors. Overall study results and limits: Non-shared clonotypes had lower generation probabilities than clonotypes shared by all four sorted-subset donors.

The CDR3 totals 12 residues. V gave up 4 bases and J gave up 5 bases, with 6 bases separating them. Germline CDR1 is MDHEN and CDR2 is SYDVKM. Sequencing was done on a sample of naive CD4+ T cells sorted from blood. Subset specified: CD45RA+ positively selected. The genes are TRBV28 and TRBJ2-1; the D is unclear. The clonotype was recovered from a man aged 25 to 45 in good health. The CDR3: CASSSFNNEQFF. For the CDR3, the DNA is TGTGCCAGCAGTTCTTTCAACAATGAGCAGTTCTTC.